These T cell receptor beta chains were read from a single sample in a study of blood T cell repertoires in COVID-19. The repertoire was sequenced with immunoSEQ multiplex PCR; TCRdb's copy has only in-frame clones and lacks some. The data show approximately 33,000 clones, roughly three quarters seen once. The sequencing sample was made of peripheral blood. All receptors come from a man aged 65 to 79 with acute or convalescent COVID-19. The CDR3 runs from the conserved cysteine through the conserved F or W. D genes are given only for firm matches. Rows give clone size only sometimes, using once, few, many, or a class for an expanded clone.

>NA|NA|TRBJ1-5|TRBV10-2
CASSEGRVSNQPQHF
TGCGCCAGCAGTGAAGGCAGGGTTAGCAATCAGCCCCAGCATTTT
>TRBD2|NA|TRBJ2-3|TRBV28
CASSFGGSFLLTDTQYF
TGTGCCAGCAGTTTTGGCGGGAGTTTTTTATTGACAGATACGCAGTATTTT
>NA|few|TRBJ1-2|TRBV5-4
CASSIGEDGYTF
TGTGCCAGCAGCATAGGCGAGGATGGCTACACCTTC
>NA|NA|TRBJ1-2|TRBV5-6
CASSPRDYGYTF
TGTGCCAGCAGCCCCCGAGACTATGGCTACACCTTC
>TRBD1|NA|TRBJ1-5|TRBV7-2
CASSLEAGGFSNQPQHF
TGTGCCAGCAGCTTAGAGGCAGGGGGCTTTAGCAATCAGCCCCAGCATTTT
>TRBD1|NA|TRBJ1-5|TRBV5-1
CASSLAPLGQGMQPQHF
TGCGCCAGCAGCTTGGCCCCCCTGGGACAGGGGATGCAGCCCCAGCATTTT
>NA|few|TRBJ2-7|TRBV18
CASSPTLSIQTHTPIYEQYF
TGTGCCAGCTCACCTACATTAAGTATACAGACACATACACCTATCTACGAGCAGTACTTC
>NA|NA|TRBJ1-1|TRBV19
CASSVDRDTEAFF
TGTGCCAGTAGTGTTGACAGAGACACTGAAGCTTTCTTT
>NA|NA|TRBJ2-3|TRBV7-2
CASSYGEATDTQYF
TGTGCTAGCAGCTATGGGGAGGCCACAGATACGCAGTATTTT
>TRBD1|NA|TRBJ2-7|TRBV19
CASSTGTGPYEQYF
TGTGCCAGTAGCACCGGGACAGGTCCCTACGAGCAGTACTTC
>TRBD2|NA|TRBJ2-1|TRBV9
CASSVDSGIYNEQFF
TGTGCCAGCAGCGTAGATAGCGGGATTTACAATGAGCAGTTCTTC
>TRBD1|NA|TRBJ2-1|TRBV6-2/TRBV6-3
CASSTGTGVRFF
TGTGCCAGCAGTACCGGGACAGGGGTTCGGTTCTTC
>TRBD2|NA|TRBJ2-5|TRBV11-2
CASSPRLSGRVQETQYF
TGTGCCAGCAGCCCCCGACTAAGCGGGAGAGTTCAAGAGACCCAGTACTTC
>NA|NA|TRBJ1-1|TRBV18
CASSRGPGPNTEAFF
TGTGCCAGCTCACGCGGTCCGGGTCCGAACACTGAAGCTTTCTTT
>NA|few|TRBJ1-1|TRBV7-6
CASSLAPQPSTEAFF
TGTGCCAGCAGCTTAGCGCCACAACCCTCCACTGAAGCTTTCTTT
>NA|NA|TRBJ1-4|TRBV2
CASSLVGRSNEKLFF
TGTGCCAGCAGCTTAGTGGGCAGATCTAATGAAAAACTGTTTTTT
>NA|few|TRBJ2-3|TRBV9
CASSVLGATDTQYF
TGTGCCAGCAGCGTTTTAGGGGCCACAGATACGCAGTATTTT
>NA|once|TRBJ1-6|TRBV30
CAWSVRESSYNSPLHF
TGTGCCTGGAGTGTACGGGAGAGCTCCTATAATTCACCCCTCCACTTT
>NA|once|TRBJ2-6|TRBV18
CASSGGPGANVLTF
TGTGCCAGCTCAGGAGGACCTGGGGCCAACGTCCTGACTTTC
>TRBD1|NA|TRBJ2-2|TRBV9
CASKQGAGGELFF
TGTGCCAGTAAACAGGGGGCCGGCGGGGAGCTGTTTTTT
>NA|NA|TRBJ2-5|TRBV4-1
CASSRGFQETQYF
TGCGCCAGCAGCCGGGGCTTCCAAGAGACCCAGTACTTC
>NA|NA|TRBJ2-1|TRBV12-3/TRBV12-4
CASSNDFEQFF
TGTGCCAGCAGCAACGACTTCGAGCAGTTCTTC
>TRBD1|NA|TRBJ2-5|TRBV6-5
CASRHRGETQYF
TGTGCCAGCAGACACAGGGGAGAGACCCAGTACTTC
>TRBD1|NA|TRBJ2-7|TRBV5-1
CASSGSSGGAVYEQYF
TGCGCCAGCAGCGGAAGCTCAGGGGGCGCGGTATACGAGCAGTACTTC